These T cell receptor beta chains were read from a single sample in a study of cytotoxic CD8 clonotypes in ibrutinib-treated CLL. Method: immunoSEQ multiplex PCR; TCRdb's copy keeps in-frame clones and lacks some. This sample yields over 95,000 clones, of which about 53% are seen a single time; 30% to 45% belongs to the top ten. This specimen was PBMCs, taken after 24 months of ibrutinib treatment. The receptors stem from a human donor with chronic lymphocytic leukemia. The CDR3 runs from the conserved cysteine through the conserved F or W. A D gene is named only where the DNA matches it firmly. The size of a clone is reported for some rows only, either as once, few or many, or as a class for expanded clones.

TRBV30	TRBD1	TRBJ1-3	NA	CAFGGTAASGNTIYF	TGTGCCTTCGGGGGGACAGCTGCCTCTGGAAACACCATATATTTT
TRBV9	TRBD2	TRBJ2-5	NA	CASSVGSGAQYF	TGTGCCAGCAGCGTAGGTAGCGGGGCCCAGTACTTC
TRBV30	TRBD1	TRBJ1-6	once	CAWSAKTGTGNSPLHF	TGTGCCTGGAGTGCCAAGACCGGGACAGGGAATTCACCCCTCCACTTT
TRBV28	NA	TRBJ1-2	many	CASSLSGKGYTF	TGTGCCAGCAGTTTGTCGGGAAAGGGCTACACCTTC
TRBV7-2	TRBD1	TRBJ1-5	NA	CASSVTGAGNQPQHF	TGTGCCAGCAGCGTGACAGGGGCGGGTAACCAGCCCCAGCATTTT
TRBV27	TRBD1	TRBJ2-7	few	CASTLDRILLYEQYF	TGTGCCAGCACCTTGGACAGGATCCTGCTCTACGAGCAGTACTTC
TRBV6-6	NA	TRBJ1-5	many	CASSYRNSNQPQHF	TGTGCCAGCAGTTACAGGAATAGCAATCAGCCCCAGCATTTT
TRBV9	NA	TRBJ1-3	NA	CASSVAPPGLNSGNTIYF	TGTGCCAGCAGCGTAGCCCCACCGGGACTGAACTCTGGAAACACCATATATTTT
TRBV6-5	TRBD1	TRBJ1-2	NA	CASSRDTGGLSGYTF	TGTGCCAGCAGCCGTGATACAGGGGGCCTTAGCGGCTACACCTTC
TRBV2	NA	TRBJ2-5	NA	CASSMDRETQYF	TGTGCCAGCAGTATGGATAGGGAGACCCAGTACTTC
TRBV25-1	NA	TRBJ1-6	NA	CASSDVYRDSPLHF	TGTGCCAGCAGTGACGTGTATCGGGATTCACCCCTCCACTTT
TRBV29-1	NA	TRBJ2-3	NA	CSVGGAGNTDTQYF	TGCAGCGTTGGAGGGGCGGGGAACACAGATACGCAGTATTTT
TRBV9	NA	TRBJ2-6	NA	CASTGSSLSGANVLTF	TGTGCCAGCACGGGGTCATCATTATCTGGGGCCAACGTCCTGACTTTC
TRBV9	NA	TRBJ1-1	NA	CASSVGAGNTEAFF	TGTGCCAGCAGCGTAGGGGCGGGGAACACTGAAGCTTTCTTT
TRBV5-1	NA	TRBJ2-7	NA	CASSLTGSSYEQYF	TGCGCCAGCAGCCTAACAGGGAGCTCCTACGAGCAGTACTTC
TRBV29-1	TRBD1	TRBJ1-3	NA	CSGGQGLAGNTIYF	TGCAGCGGCGGACAGGGACTAGCAGGAAACACCATATATTTT
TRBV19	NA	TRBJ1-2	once	CASSIDRDTGHIYGYTF	TGTGCCAGTAGTATAGATCGAGATACAGGTCATATTTATGGCTACACCTTC
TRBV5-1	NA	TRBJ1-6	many	CASSLGRPDSPLHF	TGCGCCAGCAGCTTAGGCAGGCCCGATTCACCCCTCCACTTT
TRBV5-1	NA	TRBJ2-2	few	CASSLNRNTGELFF	TGCGCCAGCAGCCTAAATAGGAACACCGGGGAGCTGTTTTTT
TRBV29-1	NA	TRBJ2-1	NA	CSAGTRNEQFF	TGCAGCGCAGGGACCCGCAATGAGCAGTTCTTC
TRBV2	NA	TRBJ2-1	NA	CASSEQPSYNEQFF	TGTGCCAGCAGTGAGCAGCCCTCCTACAATGAGCAGTTCTTC
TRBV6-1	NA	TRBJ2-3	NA	CASSERRGPAGTQYF	TGTGCCAGTAGTGAGCGGCGGGGGCCTGCAGGTACGCAGTATTTT
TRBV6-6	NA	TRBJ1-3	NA	CASSSYKGNTIYF	TGTGCCAGCAGCTCCTACAAGGGAAACACCATATATTTT
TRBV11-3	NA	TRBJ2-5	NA	CASNRVQETQYF	TGTGCCAGCAACCGTGTTCAAGAGACCCAGTACTTC
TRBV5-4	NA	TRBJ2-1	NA	CASSPESSYNEQFF	TGTGCCAGCAGCCCCGAAAGCTCCTACAATGAGCAGTTCTTC
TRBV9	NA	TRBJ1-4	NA	CASSVGAGNEKLFF	TGTGCCAGCAGCGTAGGAGCCGGGAATGAAAAACTGTTTTTT
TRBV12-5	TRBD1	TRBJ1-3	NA	CASGAGQGADTIYF	TGTGCTAGTGGTGCGGGACAGGGGGCTGACACCATATATTTT
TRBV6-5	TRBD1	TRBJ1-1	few	CASSTMTGRTEAFF	TGTGCCAGCAGTACGATGACAGGGAGGACTGAAGCTTTCTTT
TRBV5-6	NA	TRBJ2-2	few	CASSSTVGELFF	TGTGCCAGCAGCTCGACAGTCGGGGAGCTGTTTTTT
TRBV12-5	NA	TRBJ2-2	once	CASGLEARRGELFF	TGTGCTAGTGGTTTGGAGGCTAGGAGAGGGGAGCTGTTTTTT
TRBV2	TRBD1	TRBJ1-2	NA	CASSRQGNAGYTF	TGTGCCAGCAGTCGACAGGGGAATGCTGGCTACACCTTC
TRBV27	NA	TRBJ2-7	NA	CASSPRLPYEQYF	TGTGCCAGCAGTCCCCGACTACCCTACGAGCAGTACTTC
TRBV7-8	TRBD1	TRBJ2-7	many	CASSLAGLTGAEQYF	TGTGCCAGCAGCTTAGCGGGCTTGACAGGGGCCGAGCAGTACTTC
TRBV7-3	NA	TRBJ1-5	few	CASSSQVGQPQHF	TGTGCCAGCAGCTCTCAGGTCGGGCAGCCCCAGCATTTT
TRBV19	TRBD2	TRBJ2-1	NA	CASSNTAGGSYNEQFF	TGTGCCAGTAGTAATACTGCGGGGGGCTCCTACAATGAGCAGTTCTTC
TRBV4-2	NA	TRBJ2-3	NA	CASSQDGATLSTDTQYF	TGTGCCAGCAGCCAAGATGGGGCAACCCTTAGCACAGATACGCAGTATTTT
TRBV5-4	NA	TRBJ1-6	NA	CASSLVGDHNSPLHF	TGTGCCAGCAGCTTGGTGGGGGACCATAATTCACCCCTCCACTTT
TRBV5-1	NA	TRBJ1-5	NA	CASSLAGGVNQPQHF	TGCGCCAGCAGCTTGGCGGGTGGGGTGAATCAGCCCCAGCATTTT
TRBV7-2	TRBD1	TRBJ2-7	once	CASSLENTGEYAYEQYF	TGTGCCAGCAGCCTCGAGAATACAGGGGAATACGCCTACGAGCAGTACTTC
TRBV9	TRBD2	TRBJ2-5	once	CASSVGTSAQETQYF	TGTGCCAGCAGCGTAGGTACTAGCGCTCAAGAGACCCAGTACTTC
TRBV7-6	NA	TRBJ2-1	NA	CASSLDVAGRSHNEQFF	TGTGCCAGCAGCCTCGATGTCGCGGGCCGGTCGCACAATGAGCAGTTCTTC
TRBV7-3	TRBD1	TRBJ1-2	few	CASSPGQGSDGYTF	TGTGCCAGCAGCCCAGGACAGGGGTCGGATGGCTACACCTTC
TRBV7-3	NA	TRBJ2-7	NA	CASSEKGRQYF	TGTGCCAGCAGCGAGAAGGGACGTCAGTACTTC
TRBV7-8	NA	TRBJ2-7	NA	CASSQRGIEQYF	TGTGCCAGCAGCCAACGAGGGATCGAGCAGTACTTC
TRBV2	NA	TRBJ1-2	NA	CASSIRGGYTF	TGTGCCAGCAGTATTAGGGGCGGCTACACCTTC